What follows is one T cell receptor beta chain and its context. What it binds is unknown. The time point denotes: patch test 3, about 24 weeks after DPC sensitization. The treatment denotes: therapeutic diphenylcyclopropenone sensitization with weekly scalp DPC. This record comes from a study of human T cells and chemical hapten exposure. Study overall: TCR yields per sample varied, mainly owing to small pooled library volume differences.

Regarding the study as a whole: Correlating positively with patch test score were the PT1 expanded TCR counts.

CDR1 is DFQATT, CDR2 SNEGSKA, per germline (reference sequence). CDR3 length: 14 residues. V dropped 6 bases and J dropped 8 bases, with 22 bases sitting between them. One entry per CDR3 protein, called by TCRdb with MiXCR from the RACE reads. Among about 190,000 distinct CDR3 sequences listed, 24% were seen once. This specimen consisted of whole blood, obtained in connection with sensitization to the hapten diphenylcyclopropenone (DPC). V gene TRBV20-1 combines with J gene TRBJ2-5, with a weak D call TRBD2 (7 bases). The clonotype was recovered from a woman aged 40 to 55 with alopecia areata. Some clones in this sample may be carry-over from other donors' samples. The CDR3 DNA sequence: TGCAGTGCCCGAGGCGGGGGCAGAATGTCAACCCAGTACTTC. Amino acids: CSARGGGRMSTQYF.